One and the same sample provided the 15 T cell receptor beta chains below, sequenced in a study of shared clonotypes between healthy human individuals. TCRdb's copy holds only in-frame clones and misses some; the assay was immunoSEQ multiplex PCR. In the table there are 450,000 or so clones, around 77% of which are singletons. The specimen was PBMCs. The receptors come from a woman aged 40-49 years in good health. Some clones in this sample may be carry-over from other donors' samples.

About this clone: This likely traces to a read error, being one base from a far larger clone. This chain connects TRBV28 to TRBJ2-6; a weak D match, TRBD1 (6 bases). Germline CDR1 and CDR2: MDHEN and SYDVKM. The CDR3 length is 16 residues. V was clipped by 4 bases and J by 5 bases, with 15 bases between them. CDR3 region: CASSSGQLDRANVLTF. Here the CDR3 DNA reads TGTGCCAGCAGTTCCGGACAGTTAGATAGGGCCAACGTCCTGACTTTC. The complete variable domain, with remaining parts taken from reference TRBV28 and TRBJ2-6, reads DVKVTQSSRYLVKRTGEKVFLECVQDMDHENMFWYRQDPGLGLRLIYFSYDVKMKEKGDIPEGYSVSREKKERFSLILESASTNQTSMYLCASSSGQLDRANVLTFGAGSRLTVL.

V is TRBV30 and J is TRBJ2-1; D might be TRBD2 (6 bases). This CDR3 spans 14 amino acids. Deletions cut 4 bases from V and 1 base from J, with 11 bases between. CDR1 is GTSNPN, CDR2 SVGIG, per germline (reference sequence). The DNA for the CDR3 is TGTGCCTGGACAGGGACTGGATCCTACAATGAGCAGTTCTTC. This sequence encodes CAWTGTGSYNEQFF.

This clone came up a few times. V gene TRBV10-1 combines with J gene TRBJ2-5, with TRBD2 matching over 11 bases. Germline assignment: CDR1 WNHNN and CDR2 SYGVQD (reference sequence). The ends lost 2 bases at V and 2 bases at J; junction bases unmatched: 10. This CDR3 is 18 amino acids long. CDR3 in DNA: TGCGCCAGCAGTGAGGGGGGCCTAGCGGGAGGCGGACAAGAGACCCAGTACTTC. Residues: CASSEGGLAGGGQETQYF.

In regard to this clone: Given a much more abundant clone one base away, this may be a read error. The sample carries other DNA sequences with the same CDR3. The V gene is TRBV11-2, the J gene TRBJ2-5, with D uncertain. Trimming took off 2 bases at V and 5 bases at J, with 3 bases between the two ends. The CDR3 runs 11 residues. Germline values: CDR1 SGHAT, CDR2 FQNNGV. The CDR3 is CASSLQETQYF. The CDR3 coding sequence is TGTGCCAGCAGCTTACAGGAGACCCAGTACTTC.

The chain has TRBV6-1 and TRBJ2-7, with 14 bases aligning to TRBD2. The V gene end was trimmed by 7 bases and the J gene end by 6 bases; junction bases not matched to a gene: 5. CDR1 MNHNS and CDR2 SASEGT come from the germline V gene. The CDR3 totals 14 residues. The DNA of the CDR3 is TGTGCCAGCACGACTAGCGGGAGGGCGGGCGAGCAGTACTTC. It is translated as CASTTSGRAGEQYF.

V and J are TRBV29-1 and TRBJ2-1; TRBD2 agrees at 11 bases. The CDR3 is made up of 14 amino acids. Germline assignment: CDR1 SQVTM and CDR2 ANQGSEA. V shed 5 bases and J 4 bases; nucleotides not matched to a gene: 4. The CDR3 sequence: CSVLTSGVYNEQFF. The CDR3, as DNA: TGCAGCGTTCTGACTAGCGGGGTGTACAATGAGCAGTTCTTC.

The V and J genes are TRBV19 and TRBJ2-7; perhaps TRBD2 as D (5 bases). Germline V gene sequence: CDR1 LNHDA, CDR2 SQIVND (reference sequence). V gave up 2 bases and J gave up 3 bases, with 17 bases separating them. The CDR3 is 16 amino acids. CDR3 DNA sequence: TGTGCCAGTAGTATAATGTTCGGGGATGACGGCTACGAGCAGTACGTC. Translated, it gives CASSIMFGDDGYEQYV.

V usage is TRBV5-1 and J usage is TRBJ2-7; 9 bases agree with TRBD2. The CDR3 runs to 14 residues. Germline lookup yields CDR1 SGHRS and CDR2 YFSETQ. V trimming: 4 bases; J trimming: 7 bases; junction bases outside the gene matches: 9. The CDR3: CASSATSGSREQYF. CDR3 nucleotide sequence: TGCGCCAGCAGCGCCACTAGCGGGTCTAGAGAGCAGTACTTC.

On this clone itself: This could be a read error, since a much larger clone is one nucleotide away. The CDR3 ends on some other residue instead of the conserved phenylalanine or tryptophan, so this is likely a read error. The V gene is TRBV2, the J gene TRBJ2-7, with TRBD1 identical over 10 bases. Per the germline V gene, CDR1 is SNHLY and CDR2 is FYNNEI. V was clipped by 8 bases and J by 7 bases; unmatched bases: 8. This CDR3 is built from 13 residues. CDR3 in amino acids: CASGRQGAGEQYL. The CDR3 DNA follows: TGTGCCAGCGGTAGACAGGGGGCAGGAGAGCAGTACCTC.

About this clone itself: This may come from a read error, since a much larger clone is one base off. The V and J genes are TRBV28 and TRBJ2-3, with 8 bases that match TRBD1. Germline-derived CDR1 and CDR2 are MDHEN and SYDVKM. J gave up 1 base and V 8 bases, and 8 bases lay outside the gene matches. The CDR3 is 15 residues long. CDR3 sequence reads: CASGLTGEGTDTQYF. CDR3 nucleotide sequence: TGTGCCAGCGGCCTGACAGGGGAAGGCACAGATACGCAGTATTTT. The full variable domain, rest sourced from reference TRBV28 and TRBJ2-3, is DVKVTQSSRYLVKRTGEKVFLECVQDMDHENMFWYRQDPGLGLRLIYFSYDVKMKEKGDIPEGYSVSREKKERFSLILESASTNQTSMYLCASGLTGEGTDTQYFGPGTRLTVL.

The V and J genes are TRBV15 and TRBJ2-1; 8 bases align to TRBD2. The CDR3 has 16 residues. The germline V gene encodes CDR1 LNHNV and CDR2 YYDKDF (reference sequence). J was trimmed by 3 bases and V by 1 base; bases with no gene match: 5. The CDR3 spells CATSRVAGTHYNEQFF. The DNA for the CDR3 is TGTGCCACCAGCAGAGTAGCGGGAACTCACTACAATGAGCAGTTCTTC.

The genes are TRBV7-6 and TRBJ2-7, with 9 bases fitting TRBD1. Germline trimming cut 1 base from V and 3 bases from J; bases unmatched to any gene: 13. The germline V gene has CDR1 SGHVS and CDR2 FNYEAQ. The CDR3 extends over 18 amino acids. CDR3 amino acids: CASSLGRDGTGWDYEQYF. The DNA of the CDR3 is TGTGCCAGCAGCTTAGGAAGGGATGGGACAGGGTGGGACTACGAGCAGTACTTC.

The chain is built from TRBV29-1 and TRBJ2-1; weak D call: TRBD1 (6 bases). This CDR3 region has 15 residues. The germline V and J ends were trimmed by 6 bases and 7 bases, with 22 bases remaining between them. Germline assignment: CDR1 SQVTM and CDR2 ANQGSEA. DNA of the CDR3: TGCAGCGTGAAACCGCGACAGACCGGGACAAATGAGCAGTTCTTC. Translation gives CSVKPRQTGTNEQFF.

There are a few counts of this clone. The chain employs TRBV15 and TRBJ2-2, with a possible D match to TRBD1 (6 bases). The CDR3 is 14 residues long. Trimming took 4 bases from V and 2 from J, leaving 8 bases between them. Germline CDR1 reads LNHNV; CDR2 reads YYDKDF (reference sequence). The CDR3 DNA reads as TGTGCCACCAGCAAGGACAGAAACACCGGGGAGCTGTTTTTT. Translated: CATSKDRNTGELFF.

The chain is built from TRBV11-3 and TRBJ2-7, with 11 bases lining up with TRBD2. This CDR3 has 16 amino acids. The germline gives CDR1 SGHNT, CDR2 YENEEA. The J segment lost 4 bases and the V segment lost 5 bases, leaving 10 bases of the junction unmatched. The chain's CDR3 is CASSPGLASGRYEQYF. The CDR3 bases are TGTGCCAGCAGCCCAGGACTCGCTAGCGGGAGGTACGAGCAGTACTTC.